A selection of T cell receptor beta chains follows, all from one sample in a study of blood T cell repertoires in COVID-19. Repertoires were generated with immunoSEQ multiplex PCR, while TCRdb's copy carries only in-frame clones and drops some. The sample has roughly 410,000 clones, approximately 90% seen once. The sequenced material came from peripheral blood. The receptors stem from a woman aged 40 to 50 with COVID-19, enrolled during active disease. CDR3s include the opening cysteine and the closing phenylalanine or tryptophan. D genes are given only for firm matches. A row's size may be missing; if present it is once, few, many or a size class.

d_call: TRBD1; v_call: TRBV25-1; clone_size: few; j_call: TRBJ1-2; cdr3_aa: CASSEPSQGSTGGYTF; cdr3_nt: TGTGCCAGCAGCGAGCCTTCACAGGGGAGTACGGGTGGCTACACCTTC
d_call: -; v_call: TRBV7-3; clone_size: -; j_call: TRBJ2-2; cdr3_aa: CASSLDTGELFF; cdr3_nt: TGTGCCAGCAGCCTAGACACCGGGGAGCTGTTTTTT
d_call: TRBD1; v_call: TRBV19; clone_size: -; j_call: TRBJ2-7; cdr3_aa: CASSMDRAWANEQYF; cdr3_nt: TGTGCCAGTAGTATGGACAGGGCGTGGGCCAACGAGCAGTACTTC
d_call: -; v_call: TRBV9; clone_size: -; j_call: TRBJ1-6; cdr3_aa: CASSVDARSSYNSPLHF; cdr3_nt: TGTGCCAGCAGCGTAGACGCACGGAGCTCCTATAATTCACCCCTCCACTTT
d_call: TRBD2; v_call: TRBV30; clone_size: -; j_call: TRBJ2-1; cdr3_aa: CAWSPGTSGKNEQFF; cdr3_nt: TGTGCCTGGAGTCCCGGGACTAGCGGGAAGAATGAGCAGTTCTTC
d_call: -; v_call: TRBV6-5; clone_size: -; j_call: TRBJ2-7; cdr3_aa: CASSLYEQYF; cdr3_nt: TGTGCCAGCAGTCTTTACGAGCAGTACTTC
d_call: -; v_call: TRBV14; clone_size: -; j_call: TRBJ1-2; cdr3_aa: CASSQDPGGIGGYTF; cdr3_nt: TGTGCCAGCAGCCAAGATCCCGGGGGAATCGGTGGCTACACCTTC
d_call: -; v_call: TRBV10-3; clone_size: -; j_call: TRBJ2-1; cdr3_aa: CAISSQRSSYNEQFF; cdr3_nt: TGTGCCATCAGTTCACAGCGGAGCTCCTACAATGAGCAGTTCTTC
d_call: TRBD1; v_call: TRBV6-4; clone_size: -; j_call: TRBJ2-1; cdr3_aa: CASSRDPGTGAEQFF; cdr3_nt: TGTGCCAGCAGTCGAGATCCCGGGACAGGGGCTGAGCAGTTCTTC
d_call: -; v_call: TRBV3-1/TRBV3-2; clone_size: few; j_call: TRBJ2-2; cdr3_aa: CASSQDHSTGELFF; cdr3_nt: TGTGCCAGCAGCCAAGATCACAGCACCGGGGAGCTGTTTTTT
d_call: -; v_call: TRBV7-9; clone_size: -; j_call: TRBJ1-2; cdr3_aa: CASTYSRGDYGYTF; cdr3_nt: TGTGCCAGCACCTATTCGCGGGGGGACTATGGCTACACCTTC
d_call: TRBD2; v_call: TRBV2; clone_size: -; j_call: TRBJ2-3; cdr3_aa: CASSRLAGEDTQYF; cdr3_nt: TGTGCCAGCAGTCGACTAGCGGGAGAAGATACGCAGTATTTT
d_call: TRBD1; v_call: TRBV18; clone_size: few; j_call: TRBJ1-2; cdr3_aa: CASSPPDQGLLTGDGYTF; cdr3_nt: TGTGCCAGCTCACCACCCGATCAGGGACTCCTTACAGGGGATGGCTACACCTTC
d_call: TRBD2; v_call: TRBV27; clone_size: -; j_call: TRBJ2-7; cdr3_aa: CASSLIGTSGYEQYF; cdr3_nt: TGTGCCAGCAGTTTGATCGGGACTAGCGGTTACGAGCAGTACTTC
d_call: -; v_call: TRBV2; clone_size: -; j_call: TRBJ1-5; cdr3_aa: CASSETRRRDSNQPQHF; cdr3_nt: TGTGCCAGCAGTGAAACAAGACGCAGGGATAGCAATCAGCCCCAGCATTTT
d_call: -; v_call: TRBV6-5; clone_size: -; j_call: TRBJ2-7; cdr3_aa: CASSYDPSDSGQYF; cdr3_nt: TGTGCCAGCAGTTACGACCCATCGGACTCGGGGCAGTACTTC
d_call: TRBD2; v_call: TRBV7-2; clone_size: few; j_call: TRBJ2-3; cdr3_aa: CASSLQAGGPDTQYF; cdr3_nt: TGTGCCAGCAGCTTACAAGCGGGAGGGCCGGATACGCAGTATTTT
d_call: TRBD1; v_call: TRBV28; clone_size: -; j_call: TRBJ1-1; cdr3_aa: CASSSGQGDTEAFF; cdr3_nt: TGTGCCAGCAGCTCAGGACAGGGCGACACTGAAGCTTTCTTT
d_call: -; v_call: TRBV15; clone_size: -; j_call: TRBJ2-7; cdr3_aa: CATSRDRQARYEQYF; cdr3_nt: TGTGCCACCAGCAGAGATCGACAGGCCCGCTACGAGCAGTACTTC
d_call: -; v_call: TRBV4-2; clone_size: -; j_call: TRBJ1-1; cdr3_aa: CASSQDLAGGNTEAFF; cdr3_nt: TGTGCCAGCAGCCAAGATCTGGCAGGAGGGAACACTGAAGCTTTCTTT
d_call: TRBD2; v_call: TRBV19; clone_size: -; j_call: TRBJ2-3; cdr3_aa: CASSSGLAGDTDTQYF; cdr3_nt: TGTGCCAGTAGTTCGGGACTAGCGGGAGACACAGATACGCAGTATTTT
d_call: TRBD1; v_call: TRBV5-5; clone_size: -; j_call: TRBJ1-5; cdr3_aa: CASSVGQGASNQPQHF; cdr3_nt: TGTGCCAGCAGCGTAGGACAGGGGGCGAGCAATCAGCCCCAGCATTTT
d_call: TRBD2; v_call: TRBV19; clone_size: -; j_call: TRBJ2-3; cdr3_aa: CASMGGLLTDTQYF; cdr3_nt: TGTGCCAGTATGGGGGGACTACTCACAGATACGCAGTATTTT
d_call: -; v_call: TRBV6-2/TRBV6-3; clone_size: few; j_call: TRBJ2-7; cdr3_aa: CASSTGGGRSYEQYF; cdr3_nt: TGTGCCAGCAGCACCGGTGGAGGCCGCTCCTACGAGCAGTACTTC
d_call: -; v_call: TRBV9; clone_size: -; j_call: TRBJ1-5; cdr3_aa: CASSVGGRLNQPQHF; cdr3_nt: TGTGCCAGCAGCGTAGGTGGGAGACTCAATCAGCCCCAGCATTTT
d_call: TRBD1; v_call: TRBV6-5; clone_size: -; j_call: TRBJ2-2; cdr3_aa: CASSPGQGRVGELFF; cdr3_nt: TGTGCCAGCAGTCCGGGACAGGGAAGGGTCGGGGAGCTGTTTTTT
d_call: -; v_call: TRBV28; clone_size: few; j_call: TRBJ2-7; cdr3_aa: CASSRGQSPYEQYF; cdr3_nt: TGTGCCAGCAGTAGGGGACAAAGCCCCTACGAGCAGTACTTC
d_call: -; v_call: TRBV7-9; clone_size: few; j_call: TRBJ1-2; cdr3_aa: CASSLASGYGYTF; cdr3_nt: TGTGCCAGCAGCTTAGCCTCAGGGTATGGCTACACCTTC
d_call: TRBD1; v_call: TRBV7-8; clone_size: -; j_call: TRBJ2-7; cdr3_aa: CASSLRNSRDRQYF; cdr3_nt: TGTGCCAGCAGCTTACGTAACAGCCGGGACAGGCAGTACTTC
d_call: -; v_call: TRBV20-1; clone_size: -; j_call: TRBJ2-6; cdr3_aa: CSASGTFNVFGANVLTF; cdr3_nt: TGCAGTGCTAGTGGGACATTCAATGTATTTGGGGCCAACGTCCTGACTTTC
d_call: -; v_call: TRBV27; clone_size: once; j_call: TRBJ2-3; cdr3_aa: CASSNHNNQGADTQYF; cdr3_nt: TGTGCCAGCAGTAACCATAACAATCAGGGCGCAGATACGCAGTATTTT
d_call: -; v_call: TRBV3-1/TRBV3-2; clone_size: -; j_call: TRBJ1-1; cdr3_aa: CASSQDSPDRTEAFF; cdr3_nt: TGTGCCAGCAGCCAAGACTCCCCCGACAGGACTGAAGCTTTCTTT
d_call: TRBD1; v_call: TRBV6-2/TRBV6-3; clone_size: -; j_call: TRBJ2-2; cdr3_aa: CASSRNRDRALTGELFF; cdr3_nt: TGTGCCAGCAGTAGAAACCGGGACAGAGCGCTCACCGGGGAGCTGTTTTTT
d_call: TRBD1; v_call: TRBV18; clone_size: -; j_call: TRBJ1-2; cdr3_aa: CASSPGQVNYGYTF; cdr3_nt: TGTGCCAGCTCACCAGGACAGGTTAACTATGGCTACACCTTC
d_call: -; v_call: TRBV4-3; clone_size: -; j_call: TRBJ2-7; cdr3_aa: CASSQESRSGEQYF; cdr3_nt: TGCGCCAGCAGCCAAGAAAGCCGATCGGGAGAGCAGTACTTC
d_call: TRBD1; v_call: TRBV6-5; clone_size: -; j_call: TRBJ1-1; cdr3_aa: CASSQDRARNTEAFF; cdr3_nt: TGTGCCAGCAGTCAGGACAGGGCGAGGAACACTGAAGCTTTCTTT
d_call: -; v_call: TRBV27; clone_size: -; j_call: TRBJ2-2; cdr3_aa: CASSLVNTGELFF; cdr3_nt: TGTGCCAGCAGTTTAGTAAACACCGGGGAGCTGTTTTTT
d_call: TRBD2; v_call: TRBV6-2/TRBV6-3; clone_size: -; j_call: TRBJ2-5; cdr3_aa: CASSQGLAGLGKETQYF; cdr3_nt: TGTGCCAGCAGCCAAGGACTAGCGGGCCTAGGGAAAGAGACCCAGTACTTC
d_call: TRBD2; v_call: TRBV28; clone_size: -; j_call: TRBJ2-2; cdr3_aa: CASSTNQRGGRNTGELFF; cdr3_nt: TGTGCCAGCAGTACAAACCAGCGGGGGGGCAGGAACACCGGGGAGCTGTTTTTT
d_call: TRBD1; v_call: TRBV7-3; clone_size: -; j_call: TRBJ2-7; cdr3_aa: CASSRDRGLEQYF; cdr3_nt: TGTGCCAGCAGCCGGGACAGGGGGCTTGAGCAGTACTTC
d_call: -; v_call: TRBV4-3; clone_size: -; j_call: TRBJ2-2; cdr3_aa: CASSQDRGPGELFF; cdr3_nt: TGCGCCAGCAGCCAAGACAGGGGTCCCGGGGAGCTGTTTTTT
d_call: -; v_call: TRBV19; clone_size: -; j_call: TRBJ1-4; cdr3_aa: CASAPAGGWTNEKLFF; cdr3_nt: TGTGCCAGCGCCCCGGCGGGGGGGTGGACTAATGAAAAACTGTTTTTT
d_call: -; v_call: TRBV6-5; clone_size: -; j_call: TRBJ2-6; cdr3_aa: CASRVGSSGANVLTF; cdr3_nt: TGTGCCAGCCGAGTGGGGAGCTCTGGGGCCAACGTCCTGACTTTC
d_call: TRBD1; v_call: TRBV29-1; clone_size: -; j_call: TRBJ2-1; cdr3_aa: CSVEVGPPTGGVGVQFF; cdr3_nt: TGCAGCGTTGAAGTCGGGCCCCCGACAGGGGGCGTAGGAGTGCAGTTCTTC
d_call: -; v_call: TRBV5-1; clone_size: -; j_call: TRBJ1-1; cdr3_aa: CASSLGHLNTEAFF; cdr3_nt: TGCGCCAGCAGCTTGGGACACTTGAACACTGAAGCTTTCTTT
d_call: -; v_call: TRBV7-2; clone_size: -; j_call: TRBJ1-1; cdr3_aa: CASSPAGRRTEAFF; cdr3_nt: TGTGCCAGCAGCCCGGCAGGGAGGAGAACTGAAGCTTTCTTT
d_call: TRBD2; v_call: TRBV28; clone_size: -; j_call: TRBJ2-1; cdr3_aa: CASSFLAGAFSEQFF; cdr3_nt: TGTGCCAGCAGTTTTCTAGCGGGAGCGTTCAGTGAGCAGTTCTTC
d_call: TRBD2; v_call: TRBV7-2; clone_size: few; j_call: TRBJ2-7; cdr3_aa: CASSLDSGAPYEQYF; cdr3_nt: TGTGCCAGCAGCTTAGATAGCGGGGCTCCCTACGAGCAGTACTTC
d_call: -; v_call: TRBV27; clone_size: once; j_call: TRBJ2-1; cdr3_aa: CAILSPYNEQFF; cdr3_nt: TGTGCCATCCTCAGTCCCTACAATGAGCAGTTCTTC
d_call: -; v_call: TRBV27; clone_size: -; j_call: TRBJ1-5; cdr3_aa: CASSLPDRLVRLSSNQPQHF; cdr3_nt: TGTGCCAGCAGTTTACCCGACAGGTTGGTGAGGCTTTCTAGCAATCAGCCCCAGCATTTT
d_call: -; v_call: TRBV5-8; clone_size: -; j_call: TRBJ2-7; cdr3_aa: CASSLAGGLLDHEQYF; cdr3_nt: TGTGCCAGCAGCTTGGCCGGAGGGCTCCTAGACCACGAGCAGTACTTC
d_call: -; v_call: TRBV6-4; clone_size: -; j_call: TRBJ2-6; cdr3_aa: CASSDSNSGANVLTF; cdr3_nt: TGTGCCAGCAGTGACTCCAACTCTGGGGCCAACGTCCTGACTTTC
d_call: -; v_call: TRBV29-1; clone_size: -; j_call: TRBJ2-5; cdr3_aa: CSVEVRATQYF; cdr3_nt: TGCAGCGTTGAAGTTCGCGCGACCCAGTACTTC
d_call: TRBD2; v_call: TRBV5-1; clone_size: -; j_call: TRBJ2-2; cdr3_aa: CASSLYYSAGGNTGELFF; cdr3_nt: TGCGCCAGCAGCTTGTATTACTCGGCGGGGGGGAACACCGGGGAGCTGTTTTTT
d_call: TRBD1; v_call: TRBV5-1; clone_size: -; j_call: TRBJ2-7; cdr3_aa: CASSEMTGGYEQYF; cdr3_nt: TGCGCCAGCAGCGAAATGACAGGGGGCTACGAGCAGTACTTC
d_call: -; v_call: TRBV5-3; clone_size: once; j_call: TRBJ1-1; cdr3_aa: CARSFRAQAYTEAFF; cdr3_nt: TGTGCCAGAAGCTTTCGGGCACAGGCTTACACTGAAGCTTTCTTT
d_call: TRBD2; v_call: TRBV6-2/TRBV6-3; clone_size: -; j_call: TRBJ2-3; cdr3_aa: CASSSRRFFQTSGGWDTQYF; cdr3_nt: TGTGCCAGCAGCTCCCGAAGATTTTTTCAGACTAGCGGGGGGTGGGATACGCAGTATTTT
d_call: TRBD1; v_call: TRBV27; clone_size: -; j_call: TRBJ1-5; cdr3_aa: CASSGVGTGHQPQHF; cdr3_nt: TGTGCCAGCAGTGGGGTGGGGACAGGGCATCAGCCCCAGCATTTT